The rows below give T cell receptor beta chains drawn from one sample of a study of ipilimumab plus nivolumab after autologous stem cell transplantation. Profiling relied on immunoSEQ multiplex PCR, and the TCRdb table lists in-frame clones only, not all of them. The table lists tens of thousands of clones, over 90% of them singletons. Material: PBMCs, obtained in a trial of ipilimumab plus nivolumab as post-transplant consolidation. These receptor sequences come from a male donor with multiple myeloma. Each CDR3 is given with its conserved first and last residue. Each record gives: clone size, J gene, D gene, V gene, CDR3 DNA, CDR3 protein. A D gene is named only where the DNA matches it firmly. Size is stated for part of the rows, as once, few or many counts, or as a class when the clone is expanded.

clone_size: NA
j_call: TRBJ1-4
d_call: NA
v_call: TRBV18
cdr3_nt: TGTGCCAGCTCACCACGACAGGTAGCAACTAATGAAAAACTGTTTTTT
cdr3_aa: CASSPRQVATNEKLFF

clone_size: NA
j_call: TRBJ2-7
d_call: TRBD2
v_call: TRBV19
cdr3_nt: TGTGCCAGTAGTAGAAAAATCACCGGGACTACTTACGAGCAGTACTTC
cdr3_aa: CASSRKITGTTYEQYF

clone_size: NA
j_call: TRBJ1-5
d_call: NA
v_call: TRBV7-2
cdr3_nt: TGTGCCAGCAGCTTATGGCAGGGTGGCAATCAGCCCCAGCATTTT
cdr3_aa: CASSLWQGGNQPQHF

clone_size: NA
j_call: TRBJ2-7
d_call: NA
v_call: TRBV18
cdr3_nt: TGTGCCAGCAACAAGATCGGGACAAGAAGCAACGAGCAGTACTTC
cdr3_aa: CASNKIGTRSNEQYF

clone_size: NA
j_call: TRBJ2-1
d_call: NA
v_call: TRBV4-1
cdr3_nt: TGCGCCAGCAGCCAAGTTCCGGCGTCTTATGAGCAGTTCTTC
cdr3_aa: CASSQVPASYEQFF

clone_size: NA
j_call: TRBJ2-7
d_call: TRBD2
v_call: TRBV29-1
cdr3_nt: TGCAGCGTTGTGGGAGCGGGAGGGCGCGAGCAGTACTTC
cdr3_aa: CSVVGAGGREQYF

clone_size: once
j_call: TRBJ1-2
d_call: NA
v_call: TRBV6-6
cdr3_nt: TGTGCCAGCAGAGTCCAGGGGCAGGGCTACACCTTC
cdr3_aa: CASRVQGQGYTF

clone_size: NA
j_call: TRBJ1-2
d_call: NA
v_call: TRBV19
cdr3_nt: TGTGCCAGTAGTAACGACGTACCCTATGGCTACACCTTC
cdr3_aa: CASSNDVPYGYTF

clone_size: NA
j_call: TRBJ1-1
d_call: TRBD1
v_call: TRBV4-1
cdr3_nt: TGCGCCAGCAGCCAAGGACAGGGTATGAACACTGAAGCTTTCTTT
cdr3_aa: CASSQGQGMNTEAFF

clone_size: NA
j_call: TRBJ2-2
d_call: TRBD1
v_call: TRBV5-1
cdr3_nt: TGCGCCAGCAGCCCTAGACAGGGTCGGGCAGGGGAGCTGTTTTTT
cdr3_aa: CASSPRQGRAGELFF

clone_size: once
j_call: TRBJ1-6
d_call: NA
v_call: TRBV5-1
cdr3_nt: TGCGCCAGCAGCCCATTTGCCCCAGGTGGGAATTCACCCCTCCACTTT
cdr3_aa: CASSPFAPGGNSPLHF

clone_size: once
j_call: TRBJ1-2
d_call: NA
v_call: TRBV28
cdr3_nt: TGTGCCAGCAGCTGGGACGGTAACTATGGCTACACCTTC
cdr3_aa: CASSWDGNYGYTF

clone_size: NA
j_call: TRBJ1-5
d_call: NA
v_call: TRBV7-8
cdr3_nt: TGTGCCAGCAGCTCGGGGAATCTGGGGAATCAGCCCCAGCATTTT
cdr3_aa: CASSSGNLGNQPQHF

clone_size: NA
j_call: TRBJ1-1
d_call: NA
v_call: TRBV9
cdr3_nt: TGTGCCAGCAGCGTAGTGCGACAGGTTGGTGAAGCTTTCTTT
cdr3_aa: CASSVVRQVGEAFF

clone_size: once
j_call: TRBJ2-7
d_call: NA
v_call: TRBV6-5
cdr3_nt: TGTGCCAGCAGTTACTACGACAGTAGGTACGAGCAGTACTTC
cdr3_aa: CASSYYDSRYEQYF

clone_size: NA
j_call: TRBJ2-7
d_call: NA
v_call: TRBV4-3
cdr3_nt: TGCGCCAGCAGCCAAGGACCCGACAGAGGCGAGCAGTACTTC
cdr3_aa: CASSQGPDRGEQYF

clone_size: few
j_call: TRBJ1-2
d_call: TRBD1
v_call: TRBV19
cdr3_nt: TGTGCCAGTAGAGGGACAGGGGATTCGCTTGGCTACACCTTC
cdr3_aa: CASRGTGDSLGYTF

clone_size: NA
j_call: TRBJ2-6
d_call: NA
v_call: TRBV6-5
cdr3_nt: TGTGCCAGCAGTCCATTCGTCTCTGGGGCCAACGTCCTGACTTTC
cdr3_aa: CASSPFVSGANVLTF

clone_size: NA
j_call: TRBJ2-7
d_call: NA
v_call: TRBV7-9
cdr3_nt: TGTGCCAGCAGCTTAGAGGCTGGGCCCTCCTACGAGCAGTACTTC
cdr3_aa: CASSLEAGPSYEQYF

clone_size: NA
j_call: TRBJ2-5
d_call: TRBD1
v_call: TRBV28
cdr3_nt: TGTGCCAGCGGGTCTAGACAGGGGATGGAGACCCAGTACTTC
cdr3_aa: CASGSRQGMETQYF

clone_size: NA
j_call: TRBJ2-5
d_call: TRBD2
v_call: TRBV15
cdr3_nt: TGTGCCACCAGCAGAGGGGCGGGAGGGCAACAGACCCAGTACTTC
cdr3_aa: CATSRGAGGQQTQYF

clone_size: NA
j_call: TRBJ2-7
d_call: NA
v_call: TRBV6-6
cdr3_nt: TGTGCCAGCAGTTTCCCGGGACGCTCCTACGAGCAGTACTTC
cdr3_aa: CASSFPGRSYEQYF

clone_size: NA
j_call: TRBJ1-3
d_call: NA
v_call: TRBV7-2
cdr3_nt: TGTGCCAGCAGCCCCGACAGATCTAAAGGAAACACCATATATTTT
cdr3_aa: CASSPDRSKGNTIYF

clone_size: NA
j_call: TRBJ1-3
d_call: NA
v_call: TRBV28
cdr3_nt: TGTGCCAGCAGTTTCCGGGGGCTTGGAAACACCATATATTTT
cdr3_aa: CASSFRGLGNTIYF

clone_size: NA
j_call: TRBJ2-3
d_call: NA
v_call: TRBV4-3
cdr3_nt: TGCGCCAGCAGCCAAGAGCGGGCGGATACAGATACGCAGTATTTT
cdr3_aa: CASSQERADTDTQYF

clone_size: NA
j_call: TRBJ2-3
d_call: NA
v_call: TRBV25-1
cdr3_nt: TGTGCCAGCAGTGAAGCGGCTAAGGGGGGCACAGATACGCAGTATTTT
cdr3_aa: CASSEAAKGGTDTQYF

clone_size: once
j_call: TRBJ2-3
d_call: NA
v_call: TRBV9
cdr3_nt: TGTGCCAGCAGCACCAGGGACCGTTCGCCCCGGGTCACAGATACGCAGTATTTT
cdr3_aa: CASSTRDRSPRVTDTQYF

clone_size: once
j_call: TRBJ2-3
d_call: NA
v_call: TRBV9
cdr3_nt: TGTGCCAGCAGCCCGAGGGGTGGGGGCGGTCATAGCACAGATACGCAGTATTTT
cdr3_aa: CASSPRGGGGHSTDTQYF

clone_size: NA
j_call: TRBJ1-1
d_call: NA
v_call: TRBV7-9
cdr3_nt: TGTGCCAGCAGCTTTTATAAAGGGACGGGGAACACTGAAGCTTTCTTT
cdr3_aa: CASSFYKGTGNTEAFF

clone_size: NA
j_call: TRBJ1-1
d_call: NA
v_call: TRBV14
cdr3_nt: TGTGCCAGCTCTGTTGGTGGGAACACTGAAGCTTTCTTT
cdr3_aa: CASSVGGNTEAFF

clone_size: NA
j_call: TRBJ2-7
d_call: NA
v_call: TRBV4-1
cdr3_nt: TGCGCCAGCAGCCAAGACTCAAGGGACCCCTCCTACGAGCAGTACTTC
cdr3_aa: CASSQDSRDPSYEQYF

clone_size: NA
j_call: TRBJ1-5
d_call: TRBD1
v_call: TRBV28
cdr3_nt: TGTGCCAGCAGTCCCCGGACAGGGGGCTATCAGCCCCAGCATTTT
cdr3_aa: CASSPRTGGYQPQHF

clone_size: NA
j_call: TRBJ1-3
d_call: NA
v_call: TRBV18
cdr3_nt: TGTGCCAGCTCACCACAGGGGGCTGGAAACACCATATATTTT
cdr3_aa: CASSPQGAGNTIYF

clone_size: NA
j_call: TRBJ2-3
d_call: NA
v_call: TRBV27
cdr3_nt: TGTGCCAGCAGCCGAGTTTGGGGACGTGACACAACGCAGTATTTT
cdr3_aa: CASSRVWGRDTTQYF

clone_size: NA
j_call: TRBJ2-1
d_call: NA
v_call: TRBV4-2
cdr3_nt: TGTGCCAGCAGCCAGGTCCAGGGCGACAATGAGCAGTTCTTC
cdr3_aa: CASSQVQGDNEQFF

clone_size: NA
j_call: TRBJ2-2
d_call: TRBD1
v_call: TRBV7-9
cdr3_nt: TGTGCCAGCAGCTTAAAACCGGGACAGGGGGACACCGGGGAGCTGTTTTTT
cdr3_aa: CASSLKPGQGDTGELFF

clone_size: NA
j_call: TRBJ2-5
d_call: TRBD2
v_call: TRBV4-3
cdr3_nt: TGCGCCAGCAGCCAGACGGGACTAGCGGGATCCCAGTACTTC
cdr3_aa: CASSQTGLAGSQYF

clone_size: NA
j_call: TRBJ1-2
d_call: TRBD1
v_call: TRBV6-5
cdr3_nt: TGTGCCAGCAGGACAGGGGCTTATGGCTACACCTTC
cdr3_aa: CASRTGAYGYTF

clone_size: NA
j_call: TRBJ2-1
d_call: NA
v_call: TRBV7-9
cdr3_nt: TGTGCCAGCAGCCAATGGCCCCGGACGGCCAGTCGCCTGAACAATGAGCAGTTCTTC
cdr3_aa: CASSQWPRTASRLNNEQFF

clone_size: NA
j_call: TRBJ1-5
d_call: NA
v_call: TRBV28
cdr3_nt: TGTGCCAGCAGTTTATCGCGGTCCGCCGGAGGGCAGCCCCAGCATTTT
cdr3_aa: CASSLSRSAGGQPQHF

clone_size: NA
j_call: TRBJ1-1
d_call: NA
v_call: TRBV29-1
cdr3_nt: TGCAGCGTTGAGCAGGGAGGGGACACTGAAGCTTTCTTT
cdr3_aa: CSVEQGGDTEAFF

clone_size: NA
j_call: TRBJ2-7
d_call: NA
v_call: TRBV27
cdr3_nt: TGTGCTAGCAGTTTGTGGGGGAGCTCCTACGAGCAGTACTTC
cdr3_aa: CASSLWGSSYEQYF

clone_size: NA
j_call: TRBJ1-2
d_call: NA
v_call: TRBV6-5
cdr3_nt: TGTGCCAGCAGTCCGGGACCTACGGGCTACACCTTC
cdr3_aa: CASSPGPTGYTF

clone_size: NA
j_call: TRBJ1-3
d_call: NA
v_call: TRBV11-2
cdr3_nt: TGTGCCAGCAGCTTAGGCTTTGGGGCTGGAAACACCATATATTTT
cdr3_aa: CASSLGFGAGNTIYF

clone_size: NA
j_call: TRBJ1-4
d_call: NA
v_call: TRBV6-5
cdr3_nt: TGTGCCAGCAGCCCCGAGAGGGGTAATGAAAAACTGTTTTTT
cdr3_aa: CASSPERGNEKLFF

clone_size: few
j_call: TRBJ2-1
d_call: NA
v_call: TRBV21-1
cdr3_nt: TGTGCCAGCAGCAAAGGGAAAATTAGCGGGAGTTCCCACAATGAGCAGTTCTTC
cdr3_aa: CASSKGKISGSSHNEQFF

clone_size: NA
j_call: TRBJ2-5
d_call: TRBD2
v_call: TRBV11-2
cdr3_nt: TGTGCCAGCAGCCCAGATGGGGGGGGAGAGACCCAGTACTTC
cdr3_aa: CASSPDGGGETQYF

clone_size: NA
j_call: TRBJ2-3
d_call: NA
v_call: TRBV28
cdr3_nt: TGTGCCAGCAGTTTAGGGGGGCCCACAGATACGCAGTATTTT
cdr3_aa: CASSLGGPTDTQYF

clone_size: NA
j_call: TRBJ1-4
d_call: TRBD1
v_call: TRBV5-1
cdr3_nt: TGCGCCAGCAGCTTGAGGGGACAGTACGTTGCCGGTAATGAAAAACTGTTTTTT
cdr3_aa: CASSLRGQYVAGNEKLFF